A single sample gave rise to the 19 T cell receptor beta chains below, sequenced in a study of CD8 T cells in ankylosing spondylitis. One entry per CDR3 protein, called by TCRdb with MiXCR from the 5' RACE reads. The sample holds 250,000 or so distinct CDR3 sequences; about a sixth are singletons and the top ten take roughly a third. The sequenced material came from blood, either unsorted or a sorted T cell fraction (not recorded which). The source of these receptors is a male donor with ankylosing spondylitis or in good health (not recorded which).

V gene TRBV10-3 combines with J gene TRBJ2-7; TRBD1 agrees at 7 bases. After removal of 6 bases from V and 2 bases from J, the junction contained 10 bases not matched to a gene. This CDR3 spans 15 amino acids. From germline, CDR1 is ENHRY and CDR2 SYGVKD. The chain's CDR3 is CAIRRDSEDPYEQYF. The CDR3 coding sequence is TGTGCCATCAGAAGGGACAGTGAAGACCCCTACGAGCAGTACTTC.

This clonotype showed up just a few times. The chain employs TRBV11-2 and TRBJ2-7; D uncertain. Germline CDR1 and CDR2: SGHAT and FQNNGV. This CDR3 comprises 14 residues. Trimming left V 5 bases short and J 0 bases short, with 11 bases between. CDR3 DNA: TGTGCCAGCAGCCTGATCTCCCACTCCTACGAGCAGTACTTC. Amino acids: CASSLISHSYEQYF.

V gene TRBV20-1 combines with J gene TRBJ2-3; no reliable D call. The V and J ends lost 6 bases and 4 bases respectively, with 17 bases between them. This CDR3 comprises 14 residues. From germline, CDR1 is DFQATT and CDR2 SNEGSKA (reference sequence). The CDR3 coding sequence is TGCAGTGCAGCGACTGGCCCAGTTTCAGATACGCAGTATTTT. Residues: CSAATGPVSDTQYF.

This clonotype was recorded a few times. The chain employs TRBV20-1 and TRBJ2-7, with D maybe TRBD2 (5 bases). Trimming left V 2 bases short and J 3 bases short, with 11 bases between. The CDR3 covers 13 residues. Germline V gene lookup returns CDR1 DFQATT and CDR2 SNEGSKA (reference sequence). The CDR3 coding sequence is TGCAGTGCTAGACTTACTAGTGTCTACGAGCAGTACTTC. Translated, it gives CSARLTSVYEQYF.

This clonotype was picked up a small number of times. This sequence joins TRBV5-8 and TRBJ2-3, with D perhaps matching TRBD2 (7 bases). In germline, CDR1 is SGHTS, CDR2 YDEGEE. Trimming left V 5 bases short and J 0 bases short, with 13 bases between. The CDR3 covers 15 residues. The CDR3 reads CASSSSGTSTDTQYF. For the CDR3, the DNA is TGTGCCAGCAGTTCCAGCGGGACAAGCACAGATACGCAGTATTTT.

This clonotype was recorded a few times. The chain is built from TRBV29-1 and TRBJ2-3; D tentatively reads TRBD1 or TRBD2 (5 bases each). Trimming cost V 3 bases and J 6 bases, with 19 bases left between them. This CDR3 contains 15 residues. Germline values: CDR1 SQVTM, CDR2 ANQGSEA. CDR3 loop: CSVDGTPIRGDTQYF. The CDR3 nucleotides read TGCAGCGTTGATGGGACCCCTATCCGTGGGGATACGCAGTATTTT.

This clonotype appeared many times. The junction shows a germline mismatch at one end, possibly a read error. V usage is TRBV7-7 and J usage is TRBJ2-6, with TRBD2 as a possible D gene (6 bases). The CDR3 spans 17 residues. The germline V gene encodes CDR1 SSHAT and CDR2 FNYEAQ (reference sequence). In DNA, the CDR3 is TGTGCTAGCAGCTTCGCCGGGACTTTCTCTGGGGCCAACGTCCTGACTTTC. Translated, it gives CASSFAGTFSGANVLTF.

In this sample, this clonotype turned up a few times. V is TRBV2 and J is TRBJ1-2, with D hard to call. CDR1 is SNHLY and CDR2 is FYNNEI in the germline V gene. Trimming left V 3 bases short and J 2 bases short, with 13 bases between. This CDR3 spans 15 amino acids. CDR3 DNA: TGTGCCAGCAGTGACCCAGCAGCAGACAACTATGGCTACACCTTC. Its translation is CASSDPAADNYGYTF.

The V and J genes are TRBV20-1 and TRBJ2-1; 9 bases are shared with TRBD2. Losses at the gene ends were 0 bases for V and 1 base for J; bases not matched to a gene: 10. The CDR3 loop spans 18 amino acids. The V gene's germline CDR1 is DFQATT and CDR2 SNEGSKA (reference sequence). The CDR3 reads CSARDQALAGRSYNEQFF. The CDR3 region has the DNA TGCAGTGCTAGAGATCAGGCCCTAGCGGGAAGGTCCTACAATGAGCAGTTCTTC.

The rearrangement links TRBV6-5 to TRBJ1-5; a possible D gene is TRBD1 (5 bases). This CDR3 comprises 14 residues. The V end lost 1 base, the J end lost 7 bases, and 11 bases lay between the germline ends. CDR1 is MNHEY and CDR2 is SVGAGI in the germline V gene. CDR3 coding DNA: TGTGCCAGCAGTTACTTGCAGGGCCACCAGCCCCAGCATTTT. This codes for CASSYLQGHQPQHF.

This clonotype was detected ten times or more. V is TRBV20-1 and J is TRBJ2-7, with 13 bases that match TRBD2. The CDR3 spans 15 residues. V dropped 6 bases and J dropped 2; count of bases not matched to a gene: 7. Germline assignment: CDR1 DFQATT and CDR2 SNEGSKA (reference sequence). CDR3 bases: TGCAGTGCCCGCGGACTAGCGGGAGCGACCTACGAGCAGTACTTC. Its protein is CSARGLAGATYEQYF.

The rearrangement uses TRBV15 and TRBJ2-1; D is undetermined. This CDR3 spans 15 amino acids. Germline V gene lookup returns CDR1 LNHNV and CDR2 YYDKDF (reference sequence). V was trimmed by 7 bases and J by 0 bases, leaving 13 bases between them. CDR3 in amino acids: CATTGTQSSYNEQFF. CDR3 nucleotide sequence: TGTGCCACCACCGGTACCCAGAGCTCCTACAATGAGCAGTTCTTC. Drawing the rest from reference TRBV15 and TRBJ2-1, the complete variable domain is DAMVIQNPRYQVTQFGKPVTLSCSQTLNHNVMYWYQQKSSQAPKLLFHYYDKDFNNEADTPDNFQSRRPNTSFCFLDIRSPGLGDTAMYLCATTGTQSSYNEQFFGPGTRLTVL.

The gene calls are TRBV7-6 and TRBJ2-4; tentatively, D is TRBD2 (6 bases). V lost 5 bases and J 5 bases, leaving 22 bases between the germline ends. The CDR3 consists of 17 residues. The germline gives CDR1 SGHVS, CDR2 FNYEAQ. DNA for the CDR3: TGTGCCAGCAGCCTACTCCCCAGGGAGCGGGTCGAAAACATTCAGTACTTC. It codes for CASSLLPRERVENIQYF.

The chain has TRBV4-2 and TRBJ2-7; maybe TRBD1 (5 bases). The CDR3 is 12 residues long. V lost 2 bases, J lost 7 bases, and 9 bases lay in between. Germline assignment: CDR1 LGHNA and CDR2 YNFKEQ. CDR3 amino acids: CASSQWGREQYF. As DNA, the CDR3 is TGTGCCAGCAGCCAATGGGGCCGGGAGCAGTACTTC.

This clonotype has only one observation. The chain links TRBV20-1 to TRBJ2-1; 9 bases match TRBD2. This CDR3 is built from 15 residues. The junction had 12 bases not matched to a gene; V was cut back by 4 bases and J by 8 bases. Germline V gene data show CDR1 as DFQATT and CDR2 as SNEGSKA (reference sequence). The CDR3 protein is CSAKPLAGGWDEQFF. CDR3 DNA: TGCAGTGCTAAGCCCCTGGCGGGAGGGTGGGATGAGCAGTTCTTC.

This clonotype was picked up many times. This sequence joins TRBV4-1 and TRBJ2-2; 8 nucleotides align to TRBD2. CDR1 and CDR2 (germline): MGHRA, YSYEKL. The CDR3 consists of 17 residues. The ends lost 0 bases at V and 4 bases at J; junction bases unmatched: 7. CDR3 protein: CASSQDVASGLTGELFF. The CDR3 bases are TGCGCCAGCAGCCAAGATGTGGCTAGCGGGCTCACCGGGGAGCTGTTTTTT.

The chain combines TRBV6-5 with TRBJ2-1, with no clear D. Trimming removed 0 bases from V and 0 bases from J, with 9 bases in between. Germline CDR1 is MNHEY and CDR2 is SVGAGI. The CDR3 is 16 amino acids. CDR3 sequence reads: CASSYSEFYSYNEQFF. As DNA, the CDR3 is TGTGCCAGCAGTTACTCGGAGTTTTACTCCTACAATGAGCAGTTCTTC.

There are many counts of this clonotype. The V gene is TRBV20-1, the J gene TRBJ1-1, with 8 bases fitting TRBD1. The CDR3 spans 13 residues. Germline V lookup: CDR1 DFQATT, CDR2 SNEGSKA (reference sequence). The DNA for the CDR3 is TGCAGCCCCTATTCGGACAGGGACACTGAAGCTTTCTTT. Translated: CSPYSDRDTEAFF.

This chain links TRBV4-3 with TRBJ2-1, with a possible D match to TRBD1 (5 bases). Trimming stripped 0 bases from V and 9 bases from J, with 21 bases between. The CDR3 covers 17 residues. From germline, CDR1 is LGHNA and CDR2 YSLEER. CDR3 loop: CASSQDRAGSTGGEQFF. CDR3 nucleotide sequence: TGCGCCAGCAGCCAAGACCGAGCAGGGTCCACCGGTGGTGAGCAGTTCTTC.